The 20 T cell receptor beta chains given below trace back to one sample, sequenced in a study of T and B cells in COVID-19 patients. Blood genomic DNA input for TRB amplification was roughly 220-500 ng. Multiplex PCR with BIOMED2 TRB-A/B primer pools amplified TRB rearrangements. TCRdb used MiXCR to reprocess the multiplex PCR reads, holding one entry per CDR3 protein. This table holds 24,000 or so distinct CDR3 sequences, less than 35% found once. Material for sequencing was blood. These receptors all come from a human donor who had recovered from COVID-19.

V usage is TRBV27 and J usage is TRBJ1-6, with TRBD1 identical over 7 bases. V gave up 8 bases and J gave up 10 bases; unmatched junction bases: 11. CDR3 length: 14 residues. Per germline, CDR1 MNHEY and CDR2 SMNVEV (reference sequence). The CDR3 here is CASGAGGVRSPLHF. The CDR3 coding sequence is TGTGCCAGCGGGGCAGGGGGGGTGAGATCACCCCTCCACTTT.

The chain couples TRBV6-2 or TRBV6-3 to TRBJ2-4, with D unclear. Germline CDR1 is MNHEY and CDR2 is SVGEGT. CDR3 length: 16 residues. The ends were cut back, 6 bases at V and 0 bases at J, with 15 bases in the middle. As DNA, the CDR3 is TGTGCCAGCAGCCCCTCATGGGTGAAAGCCAAAAACATTCAGTACTTC. Translation gives CASSPSWVKAKNIQYF.

In its sample, this clonotype was seen a few times. The J gene is TRBJ2-7, the V gene TRBV6-2 or TRBV6-3, with D uncertain. The length of the CDR3 is 10 residues. Germline loops: CDR1 MNHEY, CDR2 SVGEGT. Trimming cost V 5 bases and J 3 bases, with 2 bases left between them. Written as DNA, the CDR3 is TGTGCCAGCAGTAACTACGAGCAGTACTTC. Translated, it gives CASSNYEQYF.

This chain connects TRBV15 to TRBJ1-2, with 11 nucleotides matching TRBD1. The CDR3 has 17 residues. CDR1 and CDR2 (germline): LNHNV, YYDKDF (reference sequence). Trimming cost V 0 bases and J 4 bases; bases outside gene matches: 7. The CDR3 spells CATSRDRIGTGGYGYTF. The CDR3 nucleotides read TGTGCCACCAGCAGAGATCGGATCGGGACAGGGGGCTATGGCTACACCTTC.

The chain combines TRBV7-9 with TRBJ2-7; D may be TRBD2 (5 bases). CDR1 SEHNR and CDR2 FQNEAQ come from the germline V gene (reference sequence). Trimming left V 5 bases short and J 6 bases short, with 11 bases between. The CDR3 sequence is 12 residues long. In nucleotides, the CDR3 is TGTGCCAGCAGCACACTAGACCTCGAGCAGTACTTC. Translated, it gives CASSTLDLEQYF.

This clonotype counts as medium-sized. The chain carries TRBV11-1 and TRBJ2-1; D remains unclear. The length of the CDR3 is 15 residues. Per germline, CDR1 SGHAT and CDR2 FQDESV (reference sequence). V lost 2 bases to trimming and J lost 0 bases, with 8 bases between them. The CDR3 nucleotides are TGTGCCAGCAGCTTATTGCCAGGCTCCTACAATGAGCAGTTCTTC. This gives the protein CASSLLPGSYNEQFF.

Ten or more counts support this clonotype. The chain recombines TRBV27 with TRBJ2-1, with unresolved D. The CDR3 has 15 residues. The germline V gene encodes CDR1 MNHEY and CDR2 SMNVEV (reference sequence). Trimming shortened V by 10 bases and J by 4 bases, and 20 bases separated the two germline ends. This CDR3 is CATSRDLIPYNEQFF. The CDR3 nucleotides read TGTGCCACCTCCCGAGACCTAATCCCTTACAATGAGCAGTTCTTC.

V is TRBV7-9 and J is TRBJ1-1; possible D gene TRBD1, 5 bases. Germline CDR1 and CDR2: SEHNR and FQNEAQ (reference sequence). V lost 5 bases and J 4 bases, leaving 14 bases between the germline ends. CDR3 length: 14 residues. This CDR3 reads CASSPPVGATEAFF. The CDR3, as DNA: TGTGCCAGCAGCCCCCCGGTCGGGGCCACTGAAGCTTTCTTT.

This clonotype has only a few counts. This chain joins TRBV6-5 and TRBJ2-7; 9 bases line up with TRBD2. The germline V gene has CDR1 MNHEY and CDR2 SVGAGI. V dropped 0 bases and J dropped 7; count of bases not matched to a gene: 13. The CDR3 consists of 17 residues. Here the CDR3 reads CASSYSTRTGLAGEQYF. CDR3 DNA: TGTGCCAGCAGTTACTCCACTCGGACGGGACTAGCTGGGGAGCAGTACTTC.

The rearrangement links TRBV5-6 to TRBJ1-4; 7 bases match TRBD1. The CDR3 runs to 14 residues. CDR1 is SGHDT, CDR2 YYEEEE, per germline. V gave up 6 bases and J gave up 7 bases; unmatched junction bases: 9. The chain's CDR3 is CASIDRVSGEKLFF. The CDR3, as DNA: TGTGCCAGCATCGACAGGGTATCCGGTGAAAAACTGTTTTTT.

The J gene is TRBJ1-1, the V gene TRBV12-3 or TRBV12-4; 10 bases are a match to TRBD1. This CDR3 is built from 15 residues. V trimming: 5 bases; J trimming: 5 bases; junction bases outside the gene matches: 8. Written as DNA, the CDR3 is TGTGCCAGCAGTGTCAGACAGGGGGCTCAGACTGAAGCTTTCTTT. Translation gives CASSVRQGAQTEAFF.

Only a few counts were recorded for this clonotype. The chain uses TRBV5-6 and TRBJ2-5; TRBD1 is a possible D gene (5 bases). V gave up 0 bases and J gave up 5 bases, with 20 bases separating them. CDR1 and CDR2 (germline): SGHDT, YYEEEE. The CDR3 is made up of 17 amino acids. CDR3 in amino acids: CASSLGRAGSKWETQYF. The CDR3 region has the DNA TGTGCCAGCAGCTTGGGTCGGGCAGGGTCCAAATGGGAGACCCAGTACTTC.

The chain has TRBV20-1 and TRBJ1-6, with D unclear. This CDR3 spans 13 amino acids. The germline V gene has CDR1 DFQATT and CDR2 SNEGSKA (reference sequence). Deletions cut 6 bases from V and 11 bases from J, with 17 bases between. CDR3 nucleotide sequence: TGCAGTGCCTGCCCCTACCTCGGGGCACCCCTCCACTTT. Its translation: CSACPYLGAPLHF.

Only a few counts were recorded for this clonotype. The genes are TRBV19 and TRBJ1-5; TRBD1 agrees at 8 bases. V lost 6 bases to trimming and J lost 2 bases; unmatched junction nucleotides: 6. CDR1 and CDR2 (germline): LNHDA, SQIVND (reference sequence). The CDR3 has 15 residues. The CDR3 region is CASSQGGQGNQPQHF. CDR3 in DNA: TGTGCCAGTAGCCAAGGGGGACAGGGCAATCAGCCCCAGCATTTT.

In this sample, this clonotype turned up a few times. The chain uses TRBV7-2 and TRBJ1-1; perhaps TRBD1 as D (5 bases). V shed 0 bases and J shed 5 bases, with 10 bases lying between them. The germline gives CDR1 SGHTA, CDR2 FQGNSA. The CDR3 is 14 amino acids. Written as DNA, the CDR3 is TGTGCCAGCAGCTTAGCGTTGGGGGGGACTGAAGCTTTCTTT. This codes for CASSLALGGTEAFF.

This clonotype appeared a few times. V and J are TRBV12-3 or TRBV12-4 and TRBJ2-3; a weak D match, TRBD1 (6 bases). This CDR3 region has 13 residues. Between the trimmed V and J ends, which lost 6 bases and 4 bases, there was a span of 11 bases. The DNA for the CDR3 is TGTGCCAGCAGGGGGACACCAGCAGATACGCAGTATTTT. Encoded protein: CASRGTPADTQYF.

A remark on this clonotype: A much larger clone differs by one base, so this may be a read error. The J gene is TRBJ2-1, the V gene TRBV6-8, with D maybe TRBD1 (5 bases). The CDR3 contains 11 residues. The germline V gene encodes CDR1 MNHGY and CDR2 SAAAGT. Trimming removed 6 bases from V and 8 bases from J, with 8 bases in between. DNA for the CDR3: TGTGCCAGCAGCACAGGTGATGAGCAGTTCTTC. Encoded protein: CASSTGDEQFF.

The V and J genes are TRBV15 and TRBJ1-1; D unclear. The CDR3 is 13 residues long. Germline CDR1 reads LNHNV; CDR2 reads YYDKDF (reference sequence). The V and J ends lost 2 bases and 7 bases respectively, with 11 bases between them. The CDR3 nucleotides are TGTGCCACCAGCAGACTGAAGGGAAGTGAAGCTTTCTTT. This codes for CATSRLKGSEAFF.

This clonotype appeared a few times. V usage is TRBV12-3 or TRBV12-4 and J usage is TRBJ2-1; tentatively, D is TRBD1 (5 bases). The CDR3 covers 17 residues. V dropped 6 bases and J dropped 0 bases, with 18 bases sitting between them. The CDR3 DNA reads TGTGCCAGCAGCGGCCACTCAGGGCCGCGCTCCTACAATGAGCAGTTCTTC. Translated: CASSGHSGPRSYNEQFF.

V gene TRBV27 combines with J gene TRBJ1-5, with a tentative D call TRBD1 (5 bases). Deletions cut 5 bases from V and 6 bases from J, with 14 bases between. Germline lookup yields CDR1 MNHEY and CDR2 SMNVEV (reference sequence). The CDR3 is 14 amino acids. CDR3 residues: CASSNQGGGQPQHF. Written as DNA, the CDR3 is TGTGCCAGCAGTAACCAGGGTGGGGGTCAGCCCCAGCATTTT.